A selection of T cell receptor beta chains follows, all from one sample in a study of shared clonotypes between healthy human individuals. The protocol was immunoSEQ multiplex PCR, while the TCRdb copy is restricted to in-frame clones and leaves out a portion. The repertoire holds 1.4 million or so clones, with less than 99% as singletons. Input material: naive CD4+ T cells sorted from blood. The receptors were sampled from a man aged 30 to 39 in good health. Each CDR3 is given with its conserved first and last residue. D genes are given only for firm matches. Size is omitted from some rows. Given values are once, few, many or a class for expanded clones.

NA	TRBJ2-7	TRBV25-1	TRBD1	CASTPDRAEVGDEQYF	TGTGCCAGCACCCCGGACAGGGCCGAGGTCGGCGACGAGCAGTACTTC
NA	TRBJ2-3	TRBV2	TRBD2	CASSEAGSGSVAKQYF	TGTGCCAGCAGTGAGGCGGGTAGCGGGAGTGTCGCTAAGCAGTATTTT
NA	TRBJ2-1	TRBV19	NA	CASSSLSSYNEQFF	TGTGCCAGTAGTTCGTTGAGCTCCTACAATGAGCAGTTCTTC
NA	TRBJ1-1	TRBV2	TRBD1	CASTGQQNTEAFF	TGTGCCAGCACGGGACAGCAGAACACTGAAGCTTTCTTT
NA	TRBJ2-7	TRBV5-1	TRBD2	CASSLFRTSWGGEQYF	TGCGCCAGCAGCTTATTCCGGACTAGCTGGGGTGGCGAGCAGTACTTC
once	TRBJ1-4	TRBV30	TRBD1	CAWSTGTGGGKLFF	TGTGCCTGGAGTACCGGGACAGGGGGCGGTAAACTGTTTTTT
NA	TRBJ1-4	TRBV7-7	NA	CASKGRTGIMTNEKLFF	TGTGCTAGCAAGGGCAGGACGGGAATAATGACTAATGAAAAACTGTTTTTT
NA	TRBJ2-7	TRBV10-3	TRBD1	CAISESDRGPIYEQYF	TGTGCCATCAGTGAGTCTGACAGGGGCCCTATCTACGAGCAGTACTTC
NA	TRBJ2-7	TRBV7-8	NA	CASSLASDSYEQYF	TGTGCCAGCAGCTTAGCCAGCGACAGCTACGAGCAGTACTTC
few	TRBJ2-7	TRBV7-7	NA	CASSRGLLYEQYF	TGTGCCAGCAGCCGGGGCCTCCTCTACGAGCAGTACTTC
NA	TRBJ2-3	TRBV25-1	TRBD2	CASTGAGVTDTQYF	TGTGCCAGCACTGGGGCGGGAGTGACAGATACGCAGTATTTT
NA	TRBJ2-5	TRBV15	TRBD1	CATSRKDRGRETQYF	TGTGCCACCAGCAGAAAGGACAGGGGTAGAGAGACCCAGTACTTC
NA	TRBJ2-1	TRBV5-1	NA	CASSHPTNPLGNEQFF	TGCGCCAGCAGTCACCCTACTAACCCTCTGGGGAATGAGCAGTTCTTC
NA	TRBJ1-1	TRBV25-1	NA	CASSEYRGAEAFF	TGTGCCAGCAGTGAATATAGGGGCGCTGAAGCTTTCTTT
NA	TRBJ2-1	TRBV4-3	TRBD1	CASSQVSGTGAYNEQFF	TGCGCCAGCAGCCAAGTCTCCGGGACAGGGGCCTACAATGAGCAGTTCTTC
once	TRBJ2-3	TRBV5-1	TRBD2	CASSSRLAGTTDTQYF	TGCGCCAGCAGCAGCCGACTAGCGGGTACCACAGATACGCAGTATTTT
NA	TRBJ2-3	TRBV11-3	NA	CASSLGGASGLTDTQYF	TGTGCCAGCAGCTTAGGGGGGGCTAGCGGACTCACAGATACGCAGTATTTT
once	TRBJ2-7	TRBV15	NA	CATSSPFSGNPYEQYF	TGTGCCACCAGCAGCCCCTTTAGCGGAAATCCCTACGAGCAGTACTTC
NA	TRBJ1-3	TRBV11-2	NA	CASSFGLLSGNTIYF	TGTGCCAGCAGCTTCGGACTCCTCTCTGGAAACACCATATATTTT
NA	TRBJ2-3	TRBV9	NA	CASSGHVGITDTQYF	TGTGCCAGCAGCGGACACGTGGGGATCACAGATACGCAGTATTTT
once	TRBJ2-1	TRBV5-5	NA	CASSFSSAITEQFF	TGTGCCAGCAGCTTTTCCTCGGCGATTACTGAGCAGTTCTTC